This entry lists 25 T cell receptor beta chains sequenced from one sample in a study of blood T cell repertoires in COVID-19. Clones were sequenced by immunoSEQ multiplex PCR, and TCRdb holds only the in-frame ones, with some missing. The sample yields 400,000 to 550,000 clones, 70% to 90% seen once. The sequenced material came from PBMCs or T cells enriched from blood (not recorded which). The receptors stem from a young woman with acute COVID-19.

This clone showed up just a few times. The V call is TRBV30, the J call TRBJ1-5, with D possibly matching TRBD1 (6 bases). The V end was cut by 2 bases, the J end by 7 bases, with 15 bases between. The CDR3 totals 14 residues. Germline lookup yields CDR1 GTSNPN and CDR2 SVGIG (reference sequence). CDR3 nucleotides: TGTGCCTGGAGTAGCGGGGGGCGCGGGCAGCCCCAGCATTTT. Translating gives CAWSSGGRGQPQHF.

This sequence joins TRBV29-1 and TRBJ2-7; D possibly corresponds to TRBD2 (5 bases). The germline V gene has CDR1 SQVTM and CDR2 ANQGSEA. The V end was cut by 3 bases, the J end by 5 bases, with 11 bases between. The CDR3 runs to 12 residues. The CDR3: CSVDYGVNEQYF. The CDR3 DNA sequence: TGCAGCGTTGATTACGGGGTCAACGAGCAGTACTTC.

This CDR3 is CASSLEGRDLRGGYTF. For the CDR3, the DNA is TGCGCCAGCAGCTTGGAAGGCAGGGATTTAAGGGGTGGCTACACCTTC. The chain carries TRBV5-1 and TRBJ1-2; a weak D match, TRBD1 (5 bases). The CDR3 covers 16 residues. Germline V gene lookup returns CDR1 SGHRS and CDR2 YFSETQ. V shed 0 bases and J shed 7 bases, with 19 bases lying between them.

The chain recombines TRBV6-5 with TRBJ1-3; TRBD1 aligns across 7 bases. J was trimmed by 0 bases and V by 6 bases; bases with no gene match: 2. The germline CDR1 and CDR2 sequences are MNHEY and SVGAGI. CDR3 length: 14 residues. CDR3 bases: TGTGCCAGCAGACGGGACAGCTCTGGAAACACCATATATTTT. It codes for CASRRDSSGNTIYF.

A single count supports this clone. The rearrangement uses TRBV27 and TRBJ1-2; 8 nucleotides match TRBD1. V was pared by 5 bases and J by 7 bases, with 6 bases of the junction left unmatched. This CDR3 has 13 amino acids. Germline V gene data show CDR1 as MNHEY and CDR2 as SMNVEV (reference sequence). For the CDR3, the DNA is TGTGCCAGCAGTCCCCGGACAGGGAGTGGCTACACCTTC. Its protein is CASSPRTGSGYTF.

This sequence joins TRBV6-5 and TRBJ1-5; D possibly corresponds to TRBD1 (5 bases). This CDR3 spans 15 amino acids. Per germline, CDR1 MNHEY and CDR2 SVGAGI. Trimming removed 4 bases from V and 2 bases from J, with 12 bases in between. The CDR3 DNA reads TGTGCCAGCAGTTTGGGGGGGGATGGCAATCAGCCCCAGCATTTT. Translated, it gives CASSLGGDGNQPQHF.

This clone showed up just once. The V and J genes are TRBV9 and TRBJ2-1; 11 nucleotides align to TRBD2. V shed 0 bases and J 6 bases; nucleotides not matched to a gene: 2. CDR3 size: 15 residues. Per the germline V gene, CDR1 is SGDLS and CDR2 is YYNGEE. In DNA, the CDR3 is TGTGCCAGCAGCGTAGTAGGACTAGCGGGCAATGAGCAGTTCTTC. Translated: CASSVVGLAGNEQFF.

This rearrangement joins TRBV5-1 to TRBJ1-5, with D perhaps TRBD1 (5 bases). Germline V gives CDR1 SGHRS, CDR2 YFSETQ. V was trimmed by 4 bases and J by 3 bases, leaving 8 bases between them. This CDR3 is 13 amino acids long. The CDR3 DNA reads TGCGCCAGCAGCCTACAGGTCAATCAGCCCCAGCATTTT. Protein product: CASSLQVNQPQHF.

Written as DNA, the CDR3 is TGTGCCACCGGACAGGATTTCTCCTACGAGCAGTACTTC. It translates to CATGQDFSYEQYF. The rearrangement links TRBV19 to TRBJ2-7, with 7 bases that match TRBD1. The CDR3 length is 13 residues. Germline loops: CDR1 LNHDA, CDR2 SQIVND (reference sequence). Trimming cost V 10 bases and J 0 bases; bases outside gene matches: 6.

The chain combines TRBV3-1 (or the pseudogene TRBV3-2) with TRBJ1-1; D gene uncertain. V lost 6 bases and J 1 base, leaving 6 bases between the germline ends. This CDR3 region has 12 residues. Germline V gene lookup returns CDR1 LGHDT and CDR2 YNNKEL (reference sequence). The CDR3 nucleotides are TGTGCCAGCAGACGACAGAACACTGAAGCTTTCTTT. It is translated as CASRRQNTEAFF.

This clone appeared a single time. The gene calls are TRBV6-5 and TRBJ2-5, with TRBD1 as a possible D gene (5 bases). Germline V CDR1 and CDR2: MNHEY, SVGAGI. The CDR3 is 14 residues long. V lost 5 bases to trimming and J lost 1 base, with 11 bases between them. This CDR3 reads CASSTIDSQETQYF. The DNA for the CDR3 is TGTGCCAGCAGTACAATTGACAGCCAAGAGACCCAGTACTTC.

On this clone: Other nucleotide sequences from this sample produce the same CDR3. As DNA, the CDR3 is TGTGCCAGCAGCCCGGGGGGAAGTTATAATTCACCCCTCCACTTT. Its translation: CASSPGGSYNSPLHF. V usage is TRBV3-1 (or the pseudogene TRBV3-2) and J usage is TRBJ1-6; a weak D match, TRBD1 (5 bases). The CDR3 is 15 residues long. Germline-derived CDR1 and CDR2 are LGHDT and YNNKEL (reference sequence). The ends were cut back, 4 bases at V and 4 bases at J, with 11 bases in the middle.

The chain links TRBV11-2 to TRBJ2-5, with D unclear. Trimming pared 1 base from V and 4 bases from J, leaving 7 bases between. Germline CDR1 SGHAT, CDR2 FQNNGV. This CDR3 has 13 amino acids. The CDR3 sequence: CASSLAGTETQYF. CDR3 nucleotide sequence: TGTGCCAGCAGCTTAGCGGGTACAGAGACCCAGTACTTC.

This chain uses TRBV24-1 with TRBJ2-3; 7 nucleotides agree with TRBD2. The CDR3 has 15 residues. J was trimmed by 0 bases and V by 3 bases; bases with no gene match: 2. CDR1 is KGHDR, CDR2 SFDVKD, per germline. CDR3 loop: CATSDGGDSTDTQYF. The CDR3 nucleotides read TGTGCCACCAGTGATGGGGGGGACAGCACAGATACGCAGTATTTT.

This chain links TRBV19 with TRBJ1-1; D is unclear. Germline V gene sequence: CDR1 LNHDA, CDR2 SQIVND (reference sequence). CDR3 length: 15 residues. V lost 4 bases and J lost 1, with 13 bases in between. Here the CDR3 reads CASSRTRRRNTEAFF. CDR3 nucleotides: TGTGCCAGTAGTAGAACCCGACGGAGGAACACTGAAGCTTTCTTT.

This clone is a singleton in its sample. V usage is TRBV19 and J usage is TRBJ2-7; 12 bases agree with TRBD1. CDR3 length: 15 amino acids. V shed 4 bases, J shed 5 bases, and the junction held 6 bases outside the gene matches. The V gene's germline CDR1 is LNHDA and CDR2 SQIVND (reference sequence). The CDR3 DNA reads as TGTGCCAGTAGTAAGAACCGGGACAGGGGGCACGAGCAGTACTTC. This translates into CASSKNRDRGHEQYF.

The rearrangement joins TRBV3-1 (or the pseudogene TRBV3-2) to TRBJ1-2, with 10 bases lining up with TRBD1. The CDR3 runs 17 residues. Trimming took 4 bases from V and 5 from J; bases not matched to a gene: 13. Germline lookup yields CDR1 LGHDT and CDR2 YNNKEL (reference sequence). As DNA, the CDR3 is TGTGCCAGCAGCCCACGAGTACCGACAGGGGGCGCTTATGGCTACACCTTC. It codes for CASSPRVPTGGAYGYTF.

The rearrangement joins TRBV7-9 to TRBJ1-5, with 8 bases that match TRBD1. This CDR3 contains 14 residues. CDR1 SEHNR and CDR2 FQNEAQ come from the germline V gene (reference sequence). Losses at the gene ends were 5 bases for V and 6 bases for J; bases not matched to a gene: 6. CDR3 sequence reads: CASSQGQALQPQHF. CDR3 coding DNA: TGTGCCAGCAGCCAGGGACAGGCTCTTCAGCCCCAGCATTTT.

The chain links TRBV3-1 (or the pseudogene TRBV3-2) to TRBJ1-2, with 10 bases identical to TRBD1. Looked up from germline, CDR1 is LGHDT and CDR2 is YNNKEL (reference sequence). The CDR3 extends over 14 amino acids. Unmatched junction bases numbered 7, after V lost 4 bases and J lost 8 bases. This CDR3 is CASSRKTGGAGYTF. The CDR3 coding sequence is TGTGCCAGCAGCCGCAAGACAGGGGGCGCGGGCTACACCTTC.

This chain joins TRBV2 and TRBJ1-3; 9 positions match TRBD1. V lost 8 bases and J lost 7; bases outside the gene matches: 6. CDR1 and CDR2 from the germline V gene are SNHLY and FYNNEI. The CDR3 has 13 residues. The CDR3 loop reads CASGSGQGNTIYF. In DNA form, the CDR3 reads TGTGCCAGCGGCTCCGGACAGGGGAACACCATATATTTT. Complete variable domain (other parts from reference TRBV2 and TRBJ1-3): EPEVTQTPSHQVTQMGQEVILRCVPISNHLYFYWYRQILGQKVEFLVSFYNNEISEKSEIFDDQFSVERPDGSNFTLKIRSTKLEDSAMYFCASGSGQGNTIYFGEGSWLTVV.

The J gene is TRBJ1-1, the V gene TRBV18; D call uncertain. The V and J ends lost 6 bases and 0 bases respectively, with 8 bases between them. The germline V gene encodes CDR1 KGHSH and CDR2 LQKENI. CDR3 size: 13 residues. CDR3 amino acids: CASSSYLNTEAFF. The CDR3, as DNA: TGTGCCAGCTCCTCCTATTTGAACACTGAAGCTTTCTTT.

This sequence joins TRBV10-3 and TRBJ2-7; 12 bases map to TRBD2. After removal of 10 bases from V and 4 bases from J, the junction contained 8 bases not matched to a gene. This CDR3 has 14 residues. Germline V lookup: CDR1 ENHRY, CDR2 SYGVKD. The CDR3 reads CASTSGGLGYEQYF. CDR3 DNA: TGTGCCAGTACTAGCGGGGGGCTGGGATACGAGCAGTACTTC.

This chain connects TRBV19 to TRBJ1-2; D gene uncertain. With 2 bases removed from V and 4 bases from J, the gap between germline ends came to 11 bases. The CDR3 length is 14 residues. Germline CDR1 LNHDA, CDR2 SQIVND (reference sequence). In DNA form, the CDR3 reads TGTGCCAGTAGTATATCCGGCAGGATCTATGGCTACACCTTC. It yields the protein CASSISGRIYGYTF.

This sequence joins TRBV29-1 and TRBJ1-2; the match to TRBD1 covers 8 bases. Germline V gene sequence: CDR1 SQVTM, CDR2 ANQGSEA. With V trimmed by 8 bases and J by 4 bases, 9 bases remained unmatched. The CDR3 contains 13 residues. The CDR3 protein is CSHTGGQGYGYTF. The CDR3 DNA sequence: TGCAGCCACACAGGGGGGCAAGGCTATGGCTACACCTTC. Using reference TRBV29-1 and TRBJ1-2 for the parts outside the CDR3, the full variable domain is SAVISQKPSRDICQRGTSLTIQCQVDSQVTMMFWYRQQPGQSLTLIATANQGSEATYESGFVIDKFPISRPNLTFSTLTVSNMSPEDSSIYLCSHTGGQGYGYTFGSGTRLTVV.

The CDR3 is CASSGDRVHEQYF. The CDR3 DNA reads as TGTGCCAGCAGCGGAGACAGGGTCCACGAGCAGTACTTC. The chain recombines TRBV12-1 with TRBJ2-7; the table calls TRBD1, which could not be checked here. TRBV12-1 is assigned pseudogene status. The CDR3 loop spans 13 amino acids.